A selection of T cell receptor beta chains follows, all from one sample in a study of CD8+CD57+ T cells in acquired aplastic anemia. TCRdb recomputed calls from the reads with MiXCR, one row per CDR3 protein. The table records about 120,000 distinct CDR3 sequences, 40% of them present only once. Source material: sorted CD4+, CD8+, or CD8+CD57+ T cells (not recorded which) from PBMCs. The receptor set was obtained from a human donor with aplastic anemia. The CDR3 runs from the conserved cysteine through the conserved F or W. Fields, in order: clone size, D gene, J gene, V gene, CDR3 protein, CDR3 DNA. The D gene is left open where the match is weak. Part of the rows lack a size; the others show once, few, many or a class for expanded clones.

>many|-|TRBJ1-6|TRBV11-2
CASSLESSGFNSPLHF
TGTGCCAGCAGCTTAGAGAGCAGCGGATTCAATTCACCCCTCCACTTT
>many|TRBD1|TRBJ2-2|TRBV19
CASSVTGAITGELFF
TGTGCCAGTAGTGTCACAGGGGCGATCACCGGGGAGCTGTTTTTT
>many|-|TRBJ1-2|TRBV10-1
CASSEGGSYGYTF
TGCGCCAGCAGTGAAGGGGGGTCCTATGGCTACACCTTC
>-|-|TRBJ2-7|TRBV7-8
CASSLRPRPYEQYF
TGTGCCAGCAGCTTACGACCGCGCCCCTACGAGCAGTACTTC
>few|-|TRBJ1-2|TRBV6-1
CASSPGTRIIRDYGYTF
TGTGCCAGCAGTCCCGGGACACGTATTATAAGGGACTATGGCTACACCTTC
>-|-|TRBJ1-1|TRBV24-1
CATSDSGSTEAFF
TGTGCCACCAGTGATTCAGGGTCGACTGAAGCTTTCTTT
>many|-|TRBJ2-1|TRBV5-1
CASSSRPGQDGEQFF
TGCGCCAGCAGCTCCCGACCGGGCCAAGACGGTGAGCAGTTCTTC
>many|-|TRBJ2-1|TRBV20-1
CSARALGPDDNEQFF
TGCAGTGCTAGAGCCCTCGGCCCGGACGACAATGAGCAGTTCTTC
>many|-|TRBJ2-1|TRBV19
CASSIRGESSYNEQFF
TGTGCCAGTAGTATCAGGGGGGAGAGCTCCTACAATGAGCAGTTCTTC
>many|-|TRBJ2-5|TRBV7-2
CASSPQWGPETQYF
TGTGCCAGCAGCCCCCAATGGGGTCCGGAGACCCAGTACTTC
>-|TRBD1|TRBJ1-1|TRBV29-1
CSVDWQGGTEAFF
TGCAGCGTTGATTGGCAGGGGGGCACTGAAGCTTTCTTT
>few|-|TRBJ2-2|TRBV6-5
CASSSDGYTGELFF
TGTGCCAGCAGTTCGGACGGCTACACCGGGGAGCTGTTTTTT
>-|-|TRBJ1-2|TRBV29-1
CSVGTTGLYGYTF
TGCAGCGTTGGGACCACAGGGTTGTATGGCTACACCTTC
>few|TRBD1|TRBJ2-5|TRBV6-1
CASRPQGAQETQYF
TGTGCCAGCAGGCCACAGGGGGCCCAAGAGACCCAGTACTTC
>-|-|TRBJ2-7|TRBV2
CTSSKDGGHEQYF
TGTACCAGTTCAAAGGACGGGGGCCACGAGCAGTACTTC
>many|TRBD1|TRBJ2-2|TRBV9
CASSLNRGTGELFF
TGTGCCAGCAGCCTCAACAGGGGAACCGGGGAGCTGTTTTTT
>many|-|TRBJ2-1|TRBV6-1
CASKDHLSSYNEQFF
TGTGCCAGCAAGGACCACCTTAGCTCCTACAATGAGCAGTTCTTC
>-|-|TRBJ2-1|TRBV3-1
CASRPSGTRGSEQFF
TGTGCCAGCAGACCCTCCGGGACTCGGGGTAGTGAGCAGTTCTTC
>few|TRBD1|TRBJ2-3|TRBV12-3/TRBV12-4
CASSLARGRTDTQYF
TGTGCCAGCAGTTTAGCCAGGGGGCGCACAGATACGCAGTATTTT
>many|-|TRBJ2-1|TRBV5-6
CASSSKEPGTAVF
TGTGCCAGCAGCTCAAAGGAACCGGGAACGGCGGTCTTC
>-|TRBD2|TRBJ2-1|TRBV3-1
CASSPLAGGYNEQFF
TGTGCCAGCAGCCCTCTAGCGGGGGGTTACAATGAGCAGTTCTTC
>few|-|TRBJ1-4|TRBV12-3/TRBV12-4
CASSLRGLMATNEKLFF
TGTGCCAGCAGTTTAAGGGGTTTGATGGCAACTAATGAAAAACTGTTTTTT
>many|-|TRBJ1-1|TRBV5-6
CASSSLGTTTEAFF
TGTGCCAGCAGCTCCCTGGGGACAACGACTGAAGCTTTCTTT
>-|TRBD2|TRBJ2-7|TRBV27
CASRPGTRSSEQCF
TGTGCCAGCAGACCCGGGACTAGGTCTAGCGAGCAGTGCTTC
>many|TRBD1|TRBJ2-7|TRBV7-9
CASSFTGGDEQYF
TGTGCCAGCAGCTTTACAGGGGGCGACGAGCAGTACTTC
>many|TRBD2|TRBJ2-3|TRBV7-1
CASSSVIFRGGYSSTDTQYF
TGTGCCAGCAGCTCAGTCATATTTCGCGGGGGGTACTCTAGCACAGATACGCAGTATTTT
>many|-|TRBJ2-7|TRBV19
CASSNGGHYEQYF
TGTGCCAGTAGTAACGGGGGACACTACGAGCAGTACTTC
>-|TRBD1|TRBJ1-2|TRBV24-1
CATPGGQGYGYTF
TGTGCCACCCCGGGGGGACAGGGTTATGGCTACACCTTC
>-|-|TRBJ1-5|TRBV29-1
CSVRAGNQPQHF
TGCAGCGTTCGGGCCGGGAATCAGCCCCAGCATTTT
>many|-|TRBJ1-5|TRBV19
CASSIEREQPQHF
TGTGCCAGTAGTATTGAACGGGAACAGCCCCAGCATTTT
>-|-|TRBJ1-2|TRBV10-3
CAISVTGPSYGYTF
TGTGCCATCAGTGTGACAGGCCCGAGCTATGGCTACACCTTC
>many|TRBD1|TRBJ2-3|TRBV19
CASRLRTGTDTQYF
TGTGCCAGTAGACTTCGGACAGGAACAGATACGCAGTATTTT